These 21 T cell receptor beta chains came from one sample sequenced in a study of Graves' ophthalmopathy and Graves' hyperthyroidism. Amplified material comprised TCR beta CDR3 regions derived from RNA transcripts. The first round was an RT-PCR with HTBI primers, and the second round was a multiplex PCR. In TCRdb, the multiplex PCR reads were re-called with MiXCR into one record per CDR3 protein. Among about 700,000 distinct CDR3 sequences listed, 35% to 45% were seen once. The sample consisted of peripheral blood. All receptors derive from an adult man with Graves' ophthalmopathy.

On this clonotype itself: Germline is not matched at one junction end, which may reflect a read error. This chain connects TRBV9 to TRBJ1-2; no clear D gene. The CDR3 runs 15 residues. Germline assignment: CDR1 SGDLS and CDR2 YYNGEE. The CDR3 region has the DNA TGCGCCAGCAGCCAAGGGCCTCGGACTGAATATGGCTACACCTTC. Its protein product is CASSQGPRTEYGYTF.

The chain couples TRBV20-1 to TRBJ2-7, with D tentatively TRBD2 (6 bases). V shed 0 bases and J shed 5 bases, with 17 bases lying between them. The CDR3 sequence is 15 residues long. Germline lookup yields CDR1 DFQATT and CDR2 SNEGSKA (reference sequence). CDR3 DNA sequence: TGCAGTGCTAGAGACCTTCGCCAGGGAGGTAACGAGCAGTACTTC. Its protein product is CSARDLRQGGNEQYF.

This clonotype was seen at least ten times. The genes are TRBV5-1 and TRBJ1-1, with 9 bases that match TRBD1. There are 16 residues in the CDR3. Germline V CDR1 and CDR2: SGHRS, YFSETQ. V trimming: 4 bases; J trimming: 2 bases; junction bases outside the gene matches: 9. CDR3 DNA: TGCGCCAGCAGCGGAACCGGGACAGGGACAAACACTGAAGCTTTCTTT. Protein product: CASSGTGTGTNTEAFF. Combining the CDR3 with reference TRBV5-1 and TRBJ1-1 gives the whole variable domain KAGVTQTPRYLIKTRGQQVTLSCSPISGHRSVSWYQQTPGQGLQFLFEYFSETQRNKGNFPGRFSGRQFSNSRSEMNVSTLELGDSALYLCASSGTGTGTNTEAFFGQGTRLTVV.

The chain carries TRBV6-5 and TRBJ1-1; the D is unclear. This CDR3 region has 15 residues. Germline loops: CDR1 MNHEY, CDR2 SVGAGI. The ends were cut back, 0 bases at V and 3 bases at J, with 11 bases in the middle. This CDR3 is CASSYSPLLDTEAFF. For the CDR3, the DNA is TGTGCCAGCAGTTACTCCCCCTTGCTGGACACTGAAGCTTTCTTT.

This clonotype was counted many times. V and J are TRBV25-1 and TRBJ2-7; TRBD1 agrees at 10 bases. CDR1 is MGHDK, CDR2 SYGVNS, per germline. CDR3 length equals 15 residues. V lost 4 bases and J lost 5; bases outside the gene matches: 8. CDR3 region: CASSGRQGAYNEQYF. In DNA form, the CDR3 reads TGTGCCAGCAGTGGGAGACAGGGGGCTTACAACGAGCAGTACTTC.

This clonotype was seen more than once but under ten times. The rearrangement uses TRBV5-4 and TRBJ2-5, with 7 bases identical to TRBD2. The CDR3 is made up of 13 amino acids. After removal of 10 bases from V and 4 bases from J, the junction contained 10 bases not matched to a gene. Germline V gives CDR1 SGHNT, CDR2 YYREEE (reference sequence). The CDR3 spells CAFRQTGGETQYF. For the CDR3, the DNA is TGTGCCTTCCGACAGACGGGAGGAGAGACCCAGTACTTC.

This clonotype was picked up many times. The J gene is TRBJ2-7, the V gene TRBV5-1; 8 bases align to TRBD1. Germline V gene lookup returns CDR1 SGHRS and CDR2 YFSETQ. The length of the CDR3 is 14 residues. The V and J ends lost 2 bases and 3 bases, in that order; junction bases with no gene match: 4. The CDR3 sequence is CASSFGDRHYEQYF. The CDR3, as DNA: TGCGCCAGCAGCTTTGGGGACAGGCACTACGAGCAGTACTTC.

The V call is TRBV7-4, the J call TRBJ2-7; 8 bases are shared with TRBD2. This CDR3 spans 16 amino acids. Germline V gene data show CDR1 as SGHVT and CDR2 as SQSDAQ. J lost 3 bases, V lost 6 bases, and 13 bases had no gene match. DNA of the CDR3: TGTGCCAGCAGACCCTTTTTCGGCGGGGGGTTCTACGAGCAGTACTTC. Translating gives CASRPFFGGGFYEQYF.

This clonotype has a count of ten or more. CDR3 amino acids: CAIRGSNSPLHF. DNA for the CDR3: TGTGCCATCAGAGGCAGCAATTCACCCCTCCACTTT. The J gene is TRBJ1-6, the V gene TRBV10-3; D gene ambiguous. Germline values: CDR1 ENHRY, CDR2 SYGVKD. The CDR3 sequence is 12 residues long. V gave up 6 bases and J gave up 7 bases, with 7 bases separating them.

This rearrangement joins TRBV9 to TRBJ2-7; 9 nucleotides line up with TRBD2. CDR3 size: 16 residues. CDR1 and CDR2 from the germline V gene are SGDLS and YYNGEE. Trimming removed 4 bases from V and 7 bases from J; junction bases left unmatched: 15. The CDR3 region has the DNA TGTGCCAGCAGCATTAGCGGGGGAACGAACACCGGGGAGCAGTACTTC. Encoded protein: CASSISGGTNTGEQYF.

This clonotype has a count of ten or more. DNA for the CDR3: TGTGCCAGCAGCTTCCCACAGGAGGACTATGGCTACACCTTC. It codes for CASSFPQEDYGYTF. The chain is built from TRBV7-9 and TRBJ1-2; tentatively, D is TRBD1 (5 bases). Trimming removed 3 bases from V and 3 bases from J, with 11 bases in between. CDR1 is SEHNR and CDR2 is FQNEAQ in the germline V gene (reference sequence). This CDR3 is 14 amino acids long.

This clonotype was observed a handful of times. The rearrangement uses TRBV25-1 and TRBJ1-1, with TRBD1 matching over 7 bases. Germline CDR1 and CDR2: MGHDK and SYGVNS. The CDR3 contains 13 residues. With 3 bases clipped from V and 4 bases from J, the junction kept 2 bases outside the gene matches. CDR3 sequence (DNA): TGTGCCAGCAGTGATACAGGGGTCACTGAAGCTTTCTTT. It specifies CASSDTGVTEAFF.

This sequence joins TRBV29-1 and TRBJ1-2, with D perhaps matching TRBD1 (5 bases). Per germline, CDR1 SQVTM and CDR2 ANQGSEA. The germline V and J ends were trimmed by 8 bases and 4 bases, with 17 bases remaining between them. The CDR3 length is 13 residues. The CDR3 region has the DNA TGCAGCTTGGCTTTACGGGACGTCTATGGCTACACCTTC. Its translation: CSLALRDVYGYTF.

The rearrangement links TRBV2 to TRBJ1-5, with a tentative D call TRBD1 (5 bases). This CDR3 comprises 16 residues. Germline-derived CDR1 and CDR2 are SNHLY and FYNNEI. The ends were cut back, 8 bases at V and 0 bases at J, with 17 bases in the middle. The CDR3 bases are TGTGCCAGCTCACCACAGACAGCCGATAGCAATCAGCCCCAGCATTTT. It is translated as CASSPQTADSNQPQHF.

A note on this clonotype: The CDR3 ends on some other residue instead of the conserved phenylalanine or tryptophan, so this is likely a read error. No DNA is shown, since the ends of the CDR3 on it are uncertain; the CDR3 is the one TCRdb lists. J is TRBJ2-6 and V is TRBV7-9; the table's D call TRBD1 went unverified against the DNA. The CDR3 sequence runs 8 residues, both termini included. Per germline, CDR1 SEHNR and CDR2 FQNEAQ (reference sequence). This CDR3 is CASSPGGT.

This chain uses TRBV29-1 with TRBJ1-1; D is undetermined. The germline gives CDR1 SQVTM, CDR2 ANQGSEA. Trimming pared 8 bases from V and 7 bases from J, leaving 11 bases between. The CDR3 sequence is 10 residues long. The CDR3 sequence: CSSVRIEAFF. The CDR3 DNA follows: TGCAGCAGTGTTCGCATTGAAGCTTTCTTT.

The table lists this clonotype with a few counts. The chain uses TRBV9 and TRBJ2-2; D might be TRBD2 (6 bases). The V end lost 6 bases, the J end lost 6 bases, and 12 bases lay between the germline ends. Germline loops: CDR1 SGDLS, CDR2 YYNGEE. This CDR3 is built from 13 residues. This chain's CDR3 is CASTDGSSGELFF. CDR3 DNA: TGTGCCAGCACTGACGGGAGCTCCGGGGAGCTGTTTTTT.

About this clonotype: In this CDR3 the conserved last residue, phenylalanine or tryptophan, is missing, so a read error is likely. V usage is TRBV29-1 and J usage is TRBJ1-3; D perhaps matches TRBD1 (5 bases). The V gene lost 3 bases and the J gene lost 7 bases, with 13 bases spanning the gap. This CDR3 has 13 amino acids. Germline V CDR1 and CDR2: SQVTM, ANQGSEA. The CDR3 DNA reads as TGCAGCGTTGAGTCGGGACTGAGGAACACCATATATCTT. It yields the protein CSVESGLRNTIYL.

This clonotype was observed at least ten times. The V call is TRBV7-6, the J call TRBJ1-1, with 7 positions matching TRBD1. V was pared by 0 bases and J by 4 bases, with 5 bases of the junction left unmatched. The CDR3 loop spans 15 amino acids. From germline, CDR1 is SGHVS and CDR2 FNYEAQ. CDR3 in DNA: TGTGCCAGCAGCTTAGCCCAGGGGGGTACCACTGAAGCTTTCTTT. As protein: CASSLAQGGTTEAFF.

The chain carries TRBV6-1 and TRBJ2-6, with D unresolved. The CDR3 is made up of 17 amino acids. V was shortened by 5 bases and J by 2 bases, with 16 bases between the two germline ends. CDR1 is MNHNS and CDR2 is SASEGT in the germline V gene. CDR3 in DNA: TGTGCCAGCAGTTTTACGATGGGTAAGGCTGGGGCCAACGTCCTGACTTTC. It yields the protein CASSFTMGKAGANVLTF.

The chain uses TRBV25-1 and TRBJ1-4; TRBD1 agrees at 7 bases. The V gene's germline CDR1 is MGHDK and CDR2 SYGVNS. Trimming at V came to 4 bases and at J to 8 bases, leaving 4 bases not matched to a gene. CDR3 size: 13 residues. The CDR3 bases are TGTGCCAGCAGTGCAGGGACAGAGGAAAAACTGTTTTTT. Translation gives CASSAGTEEKLFF.